These 17 T cell receptor beta chains were all obtained from the same sample, sequenced in a study of cytomegalovirus exposure and HLA in healthy donors. PCR involved 60 Vbeta and 13 Jbeta primers. Sequencing used immunoSEQ multiplex PCR; TCRdb keeps in-frame clones, though not all of them. In the table there are about 190,000 clones, 60% to 80% of which are singletons. Sequencing was performed on PBMCs. These TCRs come from a woman under 40 in good health and CMV-seropositive.

The chain links TRBV21-1 to TRBJ2-7; TRBD1 reflects the table's D call only, with no check against the DNA. TRBV21-1 is a pseudogene. This CDR3 region has 11 residues. The CDR3 here is CASLLWLGEYF. CDR3 nucleotides: TGTGCCAGTCTCCTCTGGCTTGGTGAGTACTTC.

The genes are TRBV19 and TRBJ1-2; D uncertain. Trimming removed 4 bases from V and 4 bases from J, with 7 bases in between. Per germline, CDR1 LNHDA and CDR2 SQIVND (reference sequence). The CDR3 has 12 amino acids. CDR3 sequence (DNA): TGTGCCAGTAGTAATACAGCCTATGGCTACACCTTC. Its translation is CASSNTAYGYTF.

V gene TRBV10-2 combines with J gene TRBJ1-6; possibly TRBD1 for D (5 bases). The germline V gene encodes CDR1 WSHSY and CDR2 SAAADI. The V gene lost 7 bases and the J gene lost 7 bases, with 14 bases spanning the gap. The CDR3 consists of 14 residues. The CDR3 region is CASTQEGNNSPLHF. In DNA, the CDR3 is TGCGCCAGCACCCAGGAGGGGAACAATTCACCCCTCCACTTT.

The rearrangement joins TRBV10-3 to TRBJ2-1; 7 nucleotides match TRBD2. The germline CDR1 and CDR2 sequences are ENHRY and SYGVKD. V lost 0 bases and J lost 12; bases outside the gene matches: 8. This CDR3 is built from 14 residues. Here the CDR3 DNA reads TGTGCCATCAGTGAGTCGGGGAGGGAACGAGGGCAGTTCTTC. Translated: CAISESGRERGQFF.

This clone was seen more than once but under ten times. The chain recombines TRBV4-1 with TRBJ1-4; 7 bases agree with TRBD1. Trimming removed 6 bases from V and 4 bases from J; junction bases left unmatched: 2. The CDR3 has 13 amino acids. The germline gives CDR1 MGHRA, CDR2 YSYEKL. The CDR3 spells CASSAGGNEKLFF. DNA for the CDR3: TGCGCCAGCAGTGCAGGGGGTAATGAAAAACTGTTTTTT.

This clone has a handful of counts. The chain joins TRBV27 to TRBJ2-2; TRBD1 matches at 8 bases. CDR1 and CDR2 (germline): MNHEY, SMNVEV (reference sequence). The CDR3 has 16 residues. V was pared by 5 bases and J by 5 bases, with 10 bases of the junction left unmatched. In nucleotides, the CDR3 is TGTGCCAGCAGTCCGAGGCAGGGGGCGGCGACCGGGGAGCTGTTTTTT. The encoded protein is CASSPRQGAATGELFF.

The genes are TRBV4-1 and TRBJ2-7; D is unresolved. V was shortened by 0 bases and J by 3 bases, with 9 bases between the two germline ends. CDR3 length: 14 amino acids. Germline CDR1 and CDR2: MGHRA and YSYEKL. CDR3 DNA: TGCGCCAGCAGCCAAGATGTCCTTCTCTACGAGCAGTACTTC. Protein product: CASSQDVLLYEQYF.

J is TRBJ2-1 and V is TRBV5-1; TRBD1 matches at 8 bases. Germline loops: CDR1 SGHRS, CDR2 YFSETQ. CDR3 length equals 16 residues. J was trimmed by 3 bases and V by 3 bases; bases with no gene match: 8. The CDR3 DNA is TGCGCCAGCAGCTCCCCAGGGGGCGCAAGCTACAATGAGCAGTTCTTC. It yields the protein CASSSPGGASYNEQFF.

In DNA form, the CDR3 reads TGCGCCAGCAGCTTGGGGGCCGGCAGGATTAGGTTGGATACGCAGTATTTT. Protein: CASSLGAGRIRLDTQYF. The chain has TRBV5-1 and TRBJ2-3; no clear D gene. Germline V CDR1 and CDR2: SGHRS, YFSETQ. Deletions cut 0 bases from V and 6 bases from J, with 20 bases between. CDR3 length: 17 amino acids.

The chain links TRBV20-1 to TRBJ1-1; D uncertain. Germline V gives CDR1 DFQATT, CDR2 SNEGSKA (reference sequence). The CDR3 has 11 amino acids. The V end was cut by 3 bases, the J end by 6 bases, with 8 bases between. CDR3 amino acids: CSASLLPEAFF. CDR3 bases: TGCAGTGCTAGTTTACTCCCTGAAGCTTTCTTT.

The chain is built from TRBV28 and TRBJ2-3; D ambiguous. Trimming removed 7 bases at V and 6 bases at J, with 11 bases between. The CDR3 spans 12 residues. CDR1 and CDR2 (germline): MDHEN, SYDVKM. The CDR3 sequence is CASTVFGDTQYF. As DNA, the CDR3 is TGTGCCAGCACAGTGTTCGGGGATACGCAGTATTTT.

The chain recombines TRBV14 with TRBJ2-2; a weak D match, TRBD2 (5 bases). Germline assignment: CDR1 SGHDN and CDR2 FVKESK. V lost 0 bases to trimming and J lost 0 bases, with 11 bases between them. This CDR3 region has 17 residues. DNA for the CDR3: TGTGCCAGCAGCCAAGAGGGCCAGGACTCGAACACCGGGGAGCTGTTTTTT. Protein: CASSQEGQDSNTGELFF.

The rearrangement links TRBV6-1 to TRBJ1-5; D not resolved. This CDR3 region has 14 residues. V was clipped by 5 bases and J by 5 bases, with 13 bases between them. Germline loops: CDR1 MNHNS, CDR2 SASEGT. CDR3 DNA sequence: TGTGCCAGCAGTCCGGGAGGAGGGTATCAGCCCCAGCATTTT. Translating gives CASSPGGGYQPQHF.

V gene TRBV6-4 combines with J gene TRBJ2-2; 8 bases match TRBD2. Germline CDR1 and CDR2: MRHNA and SNTAGT. This CDR3 is built from 15 residues. Germline trimming cut 3 bases from V and 0 bases from J; bases unmatched to any gene: 0. CDR3 in DNA: TGTGCCAGCAGTGAGGGACTAGCGAACACCGGGGAGCTGTTTTTT. Amino acids: CASSEGLANTGELFF.

The genes are TRBV5-1 and TRBJ2-3, with no clear D. Trimming pared 0 bases from V and 2 bases from J, leaving 7 bases between. The CDR3 length is 14 residues. From germline, CDR1 is SGHRS and CDR2 YFSETQ. CDR3 in DNA: TGCGCCAGCAGCTTGGATGGCCCCACAGATACGCAGTATTTT. It yields the protein CASSLDGPTDTQYF.

The chain couples TRBV6-4 to TRBJ2-1; 8 nucleotides match TRBD2. Trimming removed 3 bases from V and 5 bases from J; junction bases left unmatched: 6. CDR3 length: 15 amino acids. The germline V gene encodes CDR1 MRHNA and CDR2 SNTAGT. CDR3 nucleotides: TGTGCCAGCAGTGAGGCTAGCGGGTCCCACAATGAGCAGTTCTTC. It yields the protein CASSEASGSHNEQFF.

The rearrangement links TRBV6-5 to TRBJ2-3, with D possibly being TRBD1 (6 bases). Trimming removed 4 bases from V and 5 bases from J, with 13 bases in between. This CDR3 comprises 14 residues. CDR1 and CDR2 from the germline V gene are MNHEY and SVGAGI. The CDR3 protein is CASSSREQGDTQYF. The DNA of the CDR3 is TGTGCCAGCAGTTCCAGAGAACAGGGAGATACGCAGTATTTT.